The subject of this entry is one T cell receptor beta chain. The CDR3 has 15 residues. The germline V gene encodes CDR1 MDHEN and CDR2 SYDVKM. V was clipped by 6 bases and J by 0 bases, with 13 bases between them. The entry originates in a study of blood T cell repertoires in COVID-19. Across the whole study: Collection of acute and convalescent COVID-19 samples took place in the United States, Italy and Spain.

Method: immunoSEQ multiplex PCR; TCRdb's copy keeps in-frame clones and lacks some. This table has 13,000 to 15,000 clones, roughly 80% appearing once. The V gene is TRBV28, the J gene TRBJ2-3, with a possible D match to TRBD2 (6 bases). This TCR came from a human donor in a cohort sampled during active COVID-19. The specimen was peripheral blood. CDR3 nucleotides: TGTGCCAGCAGCCCCGGGAGCCTTAGCACAGATACGCAGTATTTT. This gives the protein CASSPGSLSTDTQYF.